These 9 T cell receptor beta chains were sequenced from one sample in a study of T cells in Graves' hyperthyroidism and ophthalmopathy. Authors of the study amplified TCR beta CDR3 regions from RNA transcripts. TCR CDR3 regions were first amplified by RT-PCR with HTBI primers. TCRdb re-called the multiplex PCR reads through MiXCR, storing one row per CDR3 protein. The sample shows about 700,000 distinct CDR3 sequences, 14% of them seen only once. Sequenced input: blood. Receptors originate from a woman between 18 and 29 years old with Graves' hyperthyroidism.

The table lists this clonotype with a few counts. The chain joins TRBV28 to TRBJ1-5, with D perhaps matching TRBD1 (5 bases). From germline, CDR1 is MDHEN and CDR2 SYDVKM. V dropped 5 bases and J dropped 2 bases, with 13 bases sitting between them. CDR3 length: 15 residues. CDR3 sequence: CASSRGSGRNQPQHF. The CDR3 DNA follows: TGTGCCAGCAGTAGGGGATCAGGGCGCAATCAGCCCCAGCATTTT.

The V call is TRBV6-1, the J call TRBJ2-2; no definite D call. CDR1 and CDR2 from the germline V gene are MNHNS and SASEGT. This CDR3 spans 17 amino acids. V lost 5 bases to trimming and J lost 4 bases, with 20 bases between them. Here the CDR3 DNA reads TGTGCCAGCAGTCGGACCCCCAACACGGACCTCACCGGGGAGCTGTTTTTT. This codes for CASSRTPNTDLTGELFF.

The CDR3 reads CASSYRGPSTDTQYF. The CDR3 DNA reads TGTGCCAGCAGCTACAGGGGCCCTAGCACAGATACGCAGTATTTT. This chain joins TRBV6-9 and TRBJ2-3; TRBD1 agrees at 7 bases. From germline, CDR1 is MNHGY and CDR2 SVAAGI. Losses at the gene ends were 6 bases for V and 0 bases for J; bases not matched to a gene: 6. This CDR3 has 15 amino acids.

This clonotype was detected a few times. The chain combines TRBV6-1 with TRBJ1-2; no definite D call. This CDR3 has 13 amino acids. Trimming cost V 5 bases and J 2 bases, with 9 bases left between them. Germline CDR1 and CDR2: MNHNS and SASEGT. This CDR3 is CASSSTRNYGYTF. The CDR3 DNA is TGTGCCAGCAGTTCGACCAGGAACTATGGCTACACCTTC.

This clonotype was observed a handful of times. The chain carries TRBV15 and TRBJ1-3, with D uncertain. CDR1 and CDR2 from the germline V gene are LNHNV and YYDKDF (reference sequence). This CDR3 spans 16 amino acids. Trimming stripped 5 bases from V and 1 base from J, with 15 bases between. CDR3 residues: CATSPRFGPSGNTIYF. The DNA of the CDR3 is TGTGCCACCAGCCCTCGGTTTGGTCCTTCTGGAAACACCATATATTTT.

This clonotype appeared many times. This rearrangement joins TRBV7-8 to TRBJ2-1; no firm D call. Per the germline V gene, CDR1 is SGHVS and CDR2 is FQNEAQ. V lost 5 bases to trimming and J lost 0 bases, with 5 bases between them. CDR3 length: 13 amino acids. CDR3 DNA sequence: TGTGCCAGCAGCCAAAGCTCCTACAATGAGCAGTTCTTC. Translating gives CASSQSSYNEQFF.

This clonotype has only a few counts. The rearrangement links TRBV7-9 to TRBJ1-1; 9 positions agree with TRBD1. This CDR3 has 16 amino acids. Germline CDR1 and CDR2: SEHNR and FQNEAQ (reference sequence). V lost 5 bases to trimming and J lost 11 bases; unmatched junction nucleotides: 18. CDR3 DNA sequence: TGTGCCAGCAGCGTCGGGGCGTACAGGGGGCTTTACAAGGCTTTCTTT. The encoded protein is CASSVGAYRGLYKAFF.

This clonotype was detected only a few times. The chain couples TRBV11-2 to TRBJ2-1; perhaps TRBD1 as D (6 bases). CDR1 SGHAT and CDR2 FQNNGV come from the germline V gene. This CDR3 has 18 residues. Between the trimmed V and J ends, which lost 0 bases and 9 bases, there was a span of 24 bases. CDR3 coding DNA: TGTGCCAGCAGCTTAGATACAGGGCCTAGGGTTCTGCACACTGAGCAGTTCTTC. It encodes CASSLDTGPRVLHTEQFF.

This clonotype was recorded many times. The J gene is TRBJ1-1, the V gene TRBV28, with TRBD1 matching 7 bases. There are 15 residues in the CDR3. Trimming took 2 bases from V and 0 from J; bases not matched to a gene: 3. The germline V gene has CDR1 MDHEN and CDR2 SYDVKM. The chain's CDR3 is CASSLTGTVNTEAFF. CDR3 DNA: TGTGCCAGCAGTTTAACGGGGACAGTGAACACTGAAGCTTTCTTT.